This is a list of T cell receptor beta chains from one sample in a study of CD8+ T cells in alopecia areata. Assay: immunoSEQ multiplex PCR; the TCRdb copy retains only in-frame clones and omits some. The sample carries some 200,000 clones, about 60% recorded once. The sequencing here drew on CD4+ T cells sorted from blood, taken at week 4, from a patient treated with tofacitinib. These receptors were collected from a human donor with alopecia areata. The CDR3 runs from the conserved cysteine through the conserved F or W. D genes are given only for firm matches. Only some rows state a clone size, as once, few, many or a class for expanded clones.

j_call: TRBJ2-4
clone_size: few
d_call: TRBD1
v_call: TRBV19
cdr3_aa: CASRDRKNIQYF
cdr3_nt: TGTGCCAGCCGGGACAGAAAAAACATTCAGTACTTC

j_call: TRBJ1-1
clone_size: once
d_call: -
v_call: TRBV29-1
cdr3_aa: CSVAQGTLNTEAFF
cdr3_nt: TGCAGCGTTGCCCAGGGGACTCTGAACACTGAAGCTTTCTTT

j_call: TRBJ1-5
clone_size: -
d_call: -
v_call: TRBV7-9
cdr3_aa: CASSPDRGQPQHF
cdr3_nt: TGTGCCAGCAGCCCCGACAGAGGACAGCCCCAGCATTTT

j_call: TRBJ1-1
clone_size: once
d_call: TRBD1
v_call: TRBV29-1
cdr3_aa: CSVADRVAFF
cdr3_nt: TGCAGCGTTGCGGACAGGGTAGCTTTCTTT

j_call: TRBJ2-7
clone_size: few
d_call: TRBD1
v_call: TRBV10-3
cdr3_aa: CAISESLRDSRSYEQYF
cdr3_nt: TGTGCCATCAGTGAGTCTTTAAGGGACAGCAGATCCTACGAGCAGTACTTC

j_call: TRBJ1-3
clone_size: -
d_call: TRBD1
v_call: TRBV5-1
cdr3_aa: CASSVFTGGSGNTIYF
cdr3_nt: TGCGCCAGCAGCGTATTCACAGGGGGATCTGGAAACACCATATATTTT

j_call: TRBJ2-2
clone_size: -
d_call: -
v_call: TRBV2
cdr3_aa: CASRRKVYQGGELFF
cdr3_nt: TGTGCCAGCAGACGTAAGGTCTATCAAGGCGGGGAGCTGTTTTTT

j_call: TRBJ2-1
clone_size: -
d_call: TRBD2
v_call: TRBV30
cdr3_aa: CAWIPSGRYNEQFF
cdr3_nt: TGTGCCTGGATTCCTAGCGGGCGATACAATGAGCAGTTCTTC

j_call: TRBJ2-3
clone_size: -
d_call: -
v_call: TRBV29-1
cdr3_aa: CSAKWTNTDTQYF
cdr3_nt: TGCAGCGCTAAGTGGACTAACACAGATACGCAGTATTTT

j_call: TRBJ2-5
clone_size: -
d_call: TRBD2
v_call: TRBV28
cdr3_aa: CATRTSGGETQYF
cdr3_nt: TGTGCCACCAGGACTAGCGGGGGGGAGACCCAGTACTTC

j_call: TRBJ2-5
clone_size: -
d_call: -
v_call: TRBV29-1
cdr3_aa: CSVYRALTETQYF
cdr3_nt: TGCAGCGTATATCGAGCCCTAACAGAGACCCAGTACTTC

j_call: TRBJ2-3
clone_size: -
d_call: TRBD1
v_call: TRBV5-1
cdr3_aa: CASSPGTGPDTQYF
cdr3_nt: TGCGCCAGCAGCCCGGGGACAGGGCCGGATACGCAGTATTTT

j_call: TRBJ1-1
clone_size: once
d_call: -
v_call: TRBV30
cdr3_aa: CAWSQLGRRNTEAFF
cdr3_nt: TGTGCCTGGAGTCAACTTGGCAGGAGGAACACTGAAGCTTTCTTT

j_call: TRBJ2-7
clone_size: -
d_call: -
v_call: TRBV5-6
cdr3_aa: CASSYGQRSSYEQYF
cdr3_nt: TGTGCCAGCAGCTACGGACAGAGGAGCTCCTACGAGCAGTACTTC

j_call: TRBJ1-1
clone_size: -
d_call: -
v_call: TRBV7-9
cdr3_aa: CASSPRKGGNTEAFF
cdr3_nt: TGTGCCAGCAGCCCGCGGAAGGGGGGGAACACTGAAGCTTTCTTT

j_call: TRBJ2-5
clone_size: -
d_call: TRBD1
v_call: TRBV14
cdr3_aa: CASRSTGDGETQYF
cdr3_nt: TGTGCCAGCAGATCGACAGGGGACGGAGAGACCCAGTACTTC

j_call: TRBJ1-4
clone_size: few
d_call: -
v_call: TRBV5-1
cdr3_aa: CASSLGQNEKLFF
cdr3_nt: TGCGCCAGCAGCTTGGGACAGAATGAAAAACTGTTTTTT

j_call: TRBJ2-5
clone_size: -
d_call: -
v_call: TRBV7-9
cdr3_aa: CASSLALVVETQYF
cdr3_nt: TGTGCCAGCAGCTTAGCGTTGGTCGTAGAGACCCAGTACTTC

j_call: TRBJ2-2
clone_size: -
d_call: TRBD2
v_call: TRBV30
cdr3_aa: CAWTTSGYTGELFF
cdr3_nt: TGTGCCTGGACCACTAGCGGATACACCGGGGAGCTGTTTTTT

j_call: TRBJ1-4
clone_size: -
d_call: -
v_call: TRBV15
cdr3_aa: CATSWGLAEKLFF
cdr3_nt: TGTGCCACCAGTTGGGGCCTGGCCGAAAAACTGTTTTTT

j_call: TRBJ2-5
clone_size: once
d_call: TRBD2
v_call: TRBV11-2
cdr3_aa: CASSHGTSAFYWDEETQYF
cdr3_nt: TGTGCCAGCAGCCACGGGACTAGCGCCTTTTATTGGGATGAAGAGACCCAGTACTTC

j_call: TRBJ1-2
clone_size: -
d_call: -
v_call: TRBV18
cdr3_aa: CASSPGSGLTYGYTF
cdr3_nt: TGTGCCAGCTCACCGGGGTCAGGGCTGACCTATGGCTACACCTTC

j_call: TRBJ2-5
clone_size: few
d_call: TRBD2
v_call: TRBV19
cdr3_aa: CASNGRVSRTQYF
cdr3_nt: TGTGCCAGTAATGGGAGGGTATCGAGGACCCAGTACTTC

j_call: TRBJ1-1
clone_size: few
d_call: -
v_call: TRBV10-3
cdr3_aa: CAISDRMNTEAFF
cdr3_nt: TGTGCCATCAGTGATAGGATGAACACTGAAGCTTTCTTT

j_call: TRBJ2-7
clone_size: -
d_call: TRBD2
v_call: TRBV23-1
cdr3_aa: CASPRLAGQSPYF
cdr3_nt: TGCGCCAGTCCCCGACTAGCGGGGCAATCTCCGTACTTC

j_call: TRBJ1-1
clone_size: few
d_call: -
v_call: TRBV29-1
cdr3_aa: CSDGGGGWNTEAFF
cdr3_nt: TGCAGCGACGGAGGGGGGGGCTGGAACACTGAAGCTTTCTTT

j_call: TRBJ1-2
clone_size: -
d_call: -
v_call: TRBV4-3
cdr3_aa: CASSQGRGPNYGYTF
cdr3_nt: TGCGCCAGCAGCCAGGGCCGGGGCCCCAACTATGGCTACACCTTC

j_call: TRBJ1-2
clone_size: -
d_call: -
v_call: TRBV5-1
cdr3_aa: CASRGYGYTF
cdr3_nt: TGCGCCAGCAGGGGCTATGGCTACACCTTC

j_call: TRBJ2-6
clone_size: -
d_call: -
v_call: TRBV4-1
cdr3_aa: CASTGAFSGANVLTF
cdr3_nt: TGCGCCAGCACAGGGGCTTTCTCTGGGGCCAACGTCCTGACTTTC

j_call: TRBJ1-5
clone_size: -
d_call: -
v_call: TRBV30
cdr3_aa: CAWSRGVRNQPQHF
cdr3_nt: TGTGCCTGGAGTCGGGGGGTCCGGAATCAGCCCCAGCATTTT

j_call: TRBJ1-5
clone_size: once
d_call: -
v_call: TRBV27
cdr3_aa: CASSRGGGGGQPQHF
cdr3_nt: TGTGCCAGCAGCCGAGGCGGGGGAGGGGGTCAGCCCCAGCATTTT

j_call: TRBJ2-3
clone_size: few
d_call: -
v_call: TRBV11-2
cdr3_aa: CASSLGTSTFSTDTQYF
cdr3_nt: TGTGCCAGCAGCTTAGGGACTTCTACCTTTAGCACAGATACGCAGTATTTT

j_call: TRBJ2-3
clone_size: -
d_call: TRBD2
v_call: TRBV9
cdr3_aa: CASSVSGVRTDTQYF
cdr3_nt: TGTGCCAGCAGCGTTAGCGGGGTCCGCACAGATACGCAGTATTTT

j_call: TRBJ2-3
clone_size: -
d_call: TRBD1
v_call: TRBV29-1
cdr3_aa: CSVQTGTDTQYF
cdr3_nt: TGCAGCGTCCAGACAGGGACCGATACGCAGTATTTT

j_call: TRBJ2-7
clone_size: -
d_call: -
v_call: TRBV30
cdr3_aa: CAWSVHEQYF
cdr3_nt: TGTGCCTGGAGTGTTCACGAGCAGTACTTC

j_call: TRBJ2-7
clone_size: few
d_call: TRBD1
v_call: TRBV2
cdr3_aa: CASSVGRGPYEQYF
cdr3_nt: TGTGCCAGCAGTGTGGGCAGGGGGCCCTACGAGCAGTACTTC

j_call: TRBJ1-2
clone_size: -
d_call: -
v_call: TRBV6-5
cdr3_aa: CASSLKLPGPDGYTF
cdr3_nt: TGTGCCAGCAGTCTCAAGCTACCCGGACCAGATGGCTACACCTTC